These 6 T cell receptor beta chains originate from one sample sequenced in a study of beta chain features in type 1 diabetes. The investigators reverse transcribed all of the isolated RNA, so they sequenced expressed TCRB transcripts. TCRdb's table, derived via immunoSEQ multiplex PCR, lists solely in-frame clones and lacks some. Of nearly 250,000 clones listed, over 65% are singletons. The sequenced material came from naive CD4+ T cells from blood. The receptors come from a man aged 25-45 years in good health.

This chain joins TRBV4-1 and TRBJ1-2, with D tentatively TRBD1 (6 bases). The CDR3 has 16 residues. Trimming shortened V by 0 bases and J by 3 bases, and 14 bases separated the two germline ends. The germline CDR1 and CDR2 sequences are MGHRA and YSYEKL. CDR3 bases: TGCGCCAGCAGCCAAGATCCTAAGGGACAAGACTATGGCTACACCTTC. This translates into CASSQDPKGQDYGYTF.

In this sample, this clone turned up a few times. The chain combines TRBV29-1 with TRBJ2-7; 10 bases fit TRBD2. V shed 7 bases and J 5 bases; nucleotides not matched to a gene: 5. The V gene's germline CDR1 is SQVTM and CDR2 ANQGSEA. This CDR3 is built from 12 residues. In DNA form, the CDR3 reads TGCAGCGCGGCTAGCGGGAGCAACGAGCAGTACTTC. The encoded protein is CSAASGSNEQYF.

The V and J genes are TRBV29-1 and TRBJ1-1; no clear D. The germline V gene encodes CDR1 SQVTM and CDR2 ANQGSEA. V was trimmed by 2 bases and J by 4 bases, leaving 11 bases between them. CDR3 length: 13 residues. CDR3 protein: CSVEYGRLTEAFF. CDR3 sequence (DNA): TGCAGCGTTGAATACGGACGGCTCACTGAAGCTTTCTTT. Variable domain in full (rest from reference TRBV29-1 and TRBJ1-1): SAVISQKPSRDICQRGTSLTIQCQVDSQVTMMFWYRQQPGQSLTLIATANQGSEATYESGFVIDKFPISRPNLTFSTLTVSNMSPEDSSIYLCSVEYGRLTEAFFGQGTRLTVV.

The chain combines TRBV25-1 with TRBJ2-7, with D hard to call. The CDR3 is made up of 13 amino acids. Germline-derived CDR1 and CDR2 are MGHDK and SYGVNS. The V and J ends lost 0 bases and 6 bases respectively, with 9 bases between them. The CDR3 DNA reads as TGTGCCAGCAGTGAATACGCAGCTTTCGAGCAGTACTTC. Its protein product is CASSEYAAFEQYF.

The chain carries TRBV7-2 and TRBJ2-1; D call uncertain. CDR1 is SGHTA and CDR2 is FQGNSA in the germline V gene. There are 14 residues in the CDR3. Trimming cost V 0 bases and J 6 bases, with 9 bases left between them. CDR3 loop: CASSLAGSTNEQFF. The CDR3 DNA reads as TGTGCCAGCAGCTTAGCGGGAAGCACCAATGAGCAGTTCTTC.

The table lists this clone with a few counts. The chain links TRBV2 to TRBJ2-7; D is unclear. Trimming left V 3 bases short and J 2 bases short, with 8 bases between. The CDR3 has 13 amino acids. Germline V lookup: CDR1 SNHLY, CDR2 FYNNEI. The CDR3 DNA reads as TGTGCCAGCAGTGAGGGCAAAACCTACGAGCAGTACTTC. It translates to CASSEGKTYEQYF.